This T cell receptor beta chain was identified in a study of T cell repertoires in cytomegalovirus infection (dated by TCRdb to the late 2010s). Broadly, across the study: Donor HLA type was relevant to the analysis, because carriage of CMV infection together with the matching HLA type was indicated by public TCR beta signatures.

Study-wide conclusions, independent of this receptor: Carriers of CMV infection plus the relevant HLA type were discriminated by the cumulative frequency of public TCR beta family members in the study cohort and in an independent roughly 400-donor cohort. In the ex vivo response, HLA-C-restricted CMV-specific TCR beta clonotypes were dominant, and in two of eight donors the single most frequent clonotype came from this HLA-C-restricted group.

CDR1 is given as DFQATT and CDR2 as SNEGSKA, both from the germline V gene (reference sequence). Unmatched junction bases come to 9, with V trimmed by 1 base and J by 5 bases. The CDR3 goes from the cysteine to the phenylalanine over 15 residues. The kept DNA is CDR3 alone, 45 bases in frame from the first base. Points on this clonotype: Its antigen is unknown. Base qualities were left out, and no much larger clone turns up one base away.

Sequencing relied on an Illumina HiSeq 1500. TCRdb redid the processing of the public reads, applying fastp at Q25 and MiXCR, and retained in-frame beta chains. Rows are combined by CDR3 protein, so each entry shows the most common genes and DNA. The table for this sample lists roughly 280,000 distinct CDR3 sequences; roughly 13% of them were counted only once. 7.5% to 10% of the sample goes to the ten largest clones. This receptor was taken from a human donor in good health (CMV status not recorded). Some clones in this sample may be carry-over from other donors' samples. Specimen: PBMCs. The sequence links TRBV20-1 to TRBJ2-7; TRBD1 agrees with 9 junctional bases. CDR3 loop: CSARGPGQGNHEQYF. In nucleotide form, the sequence is TGCAGTGCTAGAGGACCGGGACAGGGAAACCACGAGCAGTACTTC.